The 21 T cell receptor beta chains in this list originate from one sample, sequenced in a study of vaccination and CD4 T cells after COVID-19. The sample's treatment: roughly 10-day PBMC culture with coronavirus spike peptide pools or control peptides (ViraFEST assay). Researchers used the Oncomine TCR Beta short-read assay to sequence DNA from cultured CD4+ T cells. One entry per CDR3 protein results from TCRdb running MiXCR on the PCR reads. The table has about 6,800 distinct CDR3 sequences, 73% seen once. The antigens these receptors bind are not known. The material sequenced was CD4+ T cells from blood, cultured in vitro. The receptor source for this set is a human donor who had recovered from COVID-19.

This rearrangement joins TRBV7-6 to TRBJ2-1; the D is unclear. This CDR3 comprises 14 residues. The ends were cut back, 5 bases at V and 4 bases at J, with 12 bases in the middle. Germline loops: CDR1 SGHVS, CDR2 FNYEAQ. The CDR3 spells CASSPATLYNEQFF. As DNA, the CDR3 is TGTGCCAGCAGCCCAGCGACGCTTTACAATGAGCAGTTCTTC. Full variable domain (rest looked up from reference TRBV7-6 and TRBJ2-1): GAGVSQSPRYKVTKRGQDVALRCDPISGHVSLYWYRQALGQGPEFLTYFNYEAQQDKSGLPNDRFSAERPEGSISTLTIQRTEQRDSAMYRCASSPATLYNEQFFGPGTRLTVL.

The chain uses TRBV27 and TRBJ2-2; D call uncertain. This CDR3 has 14 residues. The V and J ends lost 7 bases and 1 base respectively, with 10 bases between them. The germline V gene has CDR1 MNHEY and CDR2 SMNVEV (reference sequence). The CDR3 bases are TGTGCCAGCAAACCCCGCCGGAACACCGGGGAGCTGTTTTTT. Protein sequence: CASKPRRNTGELFF.

The chain carries TRBV19 and TRBJ1-6; 7 bases are a match to TRBD1. Germline CDR1 reads LNHDA; CDR2 reads SQIVND (reference sequence). V lost 6 bases to trimming and J lost 8 bases; unmatched junction nucleotides: 10. The CDR3 has 15 residues. The CDR3 spells CASSRDRERDSPLHF. The CDR3, as DNA: TGTGCCAGTAGCCGTGACAGGGAGAGAGATTCACCCCTCCACTTT. The variable domain in full, with the rest retrieved from reference TRBV19 and TRBJ1-6, is DGGITQSPKYLFRKEGQNVTLSCEQNLNHDAMYWYRQDPGQGLRLIYYSQIVNDFQKGDIAEGYSVSREKKESFPLTVTSAQKNPTAFYLCASSRDRERDSPLHFGNGTRLTVT.

By sample fraction, this clonotype is medium-sized. The rearrangement joins TRBV20-1 to TRBJ2-3, with TRBD2 matching 8 bases. V lost 0 bases to trimming and J lost 1 base; unmatched junction nucleotides: 18. The CDR3 has 20 residues. From germline, CDR1 is DFQATT and CDR2 SNEGSKA (reference sequence). The CDR3 reads CSARDFRSFGREEGTDTQYF. Written as DNA, the CDR3 is TGCAGTGCTAGAGATTTTAGGTCTTTCGGGCGGGAGGAGGGCACAGATACGCAGTATTTT.

This chain joins TRBV6-2 or TRBV6-3 and TRBJ1-1; 8 bases are a match to TRBD1. There are 14 residues in the CDR3. V dropped 5 bases and J dropped 7; count of bases not matched to a gene: 9. CDR1 and CDR2 (germline): MNHEY, SVGEGT. Written as DNA, the CDR3 is TGTGCCAGCAGTCGCCCGCCAGGACAGGGTGAAGCTTTCTTT. Protein product: CASSRPPGQGEAFF.

The CDR3 reads CASSPLEGSGANVLTF. CDR3 bases: TGTGCCAGCTCACCACTGGAAGGCTCTGGGGCCAACGTCCTGACTTTC. This chain connects TRBV18 to TRBJ2-6; no clear D gene. Germline V gives CDR1 KGHSH, CDR2 LQKENI. Trimming took 1 base from V and 0 from J, leaving 7 bases between them. The CDR3 sequence is 16 residues long.

The CDR3 reads CASSPLGNGYTF. DNA of the CDR3: TGTGCCAGCAGTCCCCTTGGTAATGGCTACACCTTC. V gene TRBV27 combines with J gene TRBJ1-2; D not resolved. This CDR3 comprises 12 residues. Germline V gene data show CDR1 as MNHEY and CDR2 as SMNVEV (reference sequence). Trimming removed 5 bases at V and 6 bases at J, with 10 bases between.

The chain employs TRBV6-5 and TRBJ1-5; maybe TRBD1 (5 bases). The V gene's germline CDR1 is MNHEY and CDR2 SVGAGI. Trimming stripped 2 bases from V and 0 bases from J, with 8 bases between. The CDR3 length is 15 residues. The CDR3 bases are TGTGCCAGCAGTTACGCGACAGATAGCAATCAGCCCCAGCATTTT. Protein product: CASSYATDSNQPQHF.

This clonotype was seen a few times. The genes are TRBV2 and TRBJ1-1, with 7 positions matching TRBD1. Germline V gene data show CDR1 as SNHLY and CDR2 as FYNNEI. The length of the CDR3 is 14 residues. V was clipped by 3 bases and J by 5 bases; unmatched bases: 6. In DNA, the CDR3 is TGTGCCAGCAGTGATTGGACAGGAAGGACTGAAGCTTTCTTT. This codes for CASSDWTGRTEAFF.

The chain has TRBV20-1 and TRBJ2-7; 7 nucleotides line up with TRBD1. Trimming at V came to 0 bases and at J to 3 bases, leaving 8 bases not matched to a gene. Germline CDR1 and CDR2: DFQATT and SNEGSKA (reference sequence). This CDR3 is 15 amino acids long. CDR3 loop: CSARDLNRDSYEQYF. CDR3 DNA: TGCAGTGCTAGAGACCTAAACAGGGACAGCTACGAGCAGTACTTC.

V gene TRBV19 combines with J gene TRBJ1-2; TRBD1 aligns across 8 bases. The junction had 16 bases not matched to a gene; V was cut back by 7 bases and J by 0 bases. Germline CDR1 LNHDA, CDR2 SQIVND (reference sequence). This CDR3 region has 18 residues. CDR3 nucleotide sequence: TGTGCCAGTACCCAAATCGGGACACAGGGGGGAGCTAACTATGGCTACACCTTC. Its translation: CASTQIGTQGGANYGYTF.

The V gene is TRBV12-3 or TRBV12-4, the J gene TRBJ2-5; D is possibly TRBD1 or TRBD2 (6 bases each). The CDR3 has 18 amino acids. Trimming took off 7 bases at V and 5 bases at J, with 29 bases between the two ends. The CDR3 reads CASTETQLPRGAGETQYF. The CDR3 nucleotides read TGTGCCAGCACCGAGACCCAACTTCCAAGGGGGGCCGGGGAGACCCAGTACTTC.

The rearrangement uses TRBV27 and TRBJ1-5; D possibly corresponds to TRBD1 (5 bases). The CDR3 contains 14 residues. The germline V gene encodes CDR1 MNHEY and CDR2 SMNVEV (reference sequence). Trimming took off 5 bases at V and 0 bases at J, with 8 bases between the two ends. The CDR3 region has the DNA TGTGCCAGCAGTAGACAGCATAGCAATCAGCCCCAGCATTTT. Protein sequence: CASSRQHSNQPQHF.

The chain joins TRBV6-2 or TRBV6-3 to TRBJ2-1; 7 bases are a match to TRBD2. CDR3 length: 14 amino acids. CDR1 is MNHEY and CDR2 is SVGEGT in the germline V gene. J lost 4 bases, V lost 5 bases, and 5 bases had no gene match. In DNA form, the CDR3 reads TGTGCCAGCAGTCCCCGGCGGGAGTACAATGAGCAGTTCTTC. It translates to CASSPRREYNEQFF.

V is TRBV20-1 and J is TRBJ2-5; D not certain. CDR1 and CDR2 (germline): DFQATT, SNEGSKA (reference sequence). The CDR3 is 14 amino acids. V lost 0 bases and J 2 bases, leaving 10 bases between the germline ends. The CDR3 bases are TGCAGTGCTAGAGATCGTCTACAGCAAGAGACCCAGTACTTC. It yields the protein CSARDRLQQETQYF.

The DNA for the CDR3 is TGTGCCAGCAGTTTTTCCGGGGCCTACAATCAGCCCCAGCATTTT. Protein product: CASSFSGAYNQPQHF. The chain recombines TRBV27 with TRBJ1-5; maybe TRBD1 (5 bases). Trimming removed 3 bases at V and 3 bases at J, with 12 bases between. The CDR3 is 15 amino acids. Germline V gene data show CDR1 as MNHEY and CDR2 as SMNVEV (reference sequence).

V is TRBV7-9 and J is TRBJ1-2; no reliable D call. Trimming removed 3 bases from V and 4 bases from J, with 9 bases in between. Germline CDR1 and CDR2: SEHNR and FQNEAQ (reference sequence). The CDR3 is 13 residues long. The CDR3 here is CASSLARSYGYTF. The CDR3 DNA is TGTGCCAGCAGCTTGGCCAGGAGCTATGGCTACACCTTC.

The chain joins TRBV20-1 to TRBJ1-1; TRBD1 matches at 7 bases. V was pared by 6 bases and J by 0 bases, with 10 bases of the junction left unmatched. The CDR3 loop spans 15 amino acids. Germline CDR1 is DFQATT and CDR2 is SNEGSKA (reference sequence). CDR3 protein: CSAKGAGLMNTEAFF. DNA of the CDR3: TGCAGTGCGAAGGGGGCTGGCTTAATGAACACTGAAGCTTTCTTT.

The chain employs TRBV7-7 and TRBJ2-5; 9 bases are a match to TRBD2. Trimming removed 3 bases from V and 3 bases from J; junction bases left unmatched: 11. There are 17 residues in the CDR3. Germline assignment: CDR1 SSHAT and CDR2 FNYEAQ (reference sequence). CDR3 region: CASSLASGITSKETQYF. The DNA for the CDR3 is TGTGCCAGCAGCTTGGCTAGCGGGATCACCTCTAAAGAGACCCAGTACTTC.

V usage is TRBV6-5 and J usage is TRBJ1-4, with a possible D match to TRBD1 (5 bases). Trimming took off 1 base at V and 13 bases at J, with 19 bases between the two ends. The CDR3 runs 15 residues. The germline V gene encodes CDR1 MNHEY and CDR2 SVGAGI. CDR3 bases: TGTGCCAGCAGTTACTTCGGGAGGGGATTTGGCAGACTGTTTTTT. Encoded protein: CASSYFGRGFGRLFF.

In nucleotides, the CDR3 is TGTGCCACCAGTGGTGGGAAATCGGACACTGAAGCTTTCTTT. This encodes CATSGGKSDTEAFF. The chain links TRBV24-1 to TRBJ1-1; D gene unclear. Trimming left V 5 bases short and J 3 bases short, with 12 bases between. The CDR3 sequence is 14 residues long. CDR1 is KGHDR and CDR2 is SFDVKD in the germline V gene.